Below are 3 T cell receptor beta chains sequenced from a single sample in a study of blood T cell repertoires in COVID-19. The method was immunoSEQ multiplex PCR; TCRdb's version includes in-frame clones alone and lacks a portion of them. The repertoire has approximately 480,000 clones, about 88% of them found once; the top ten carry around 0.95%. The sequencing sample was made of peripheral blood. These receptors all stem from a man aged 18 to 30 with COVID-19, enrolled during active disease.

This clone has just a few counts. The chain carries TRBV14 and TRBJ2-1; unclear D gene. Germline V gives CDR1 SGHDN, CDR2 FVKESK. The CDR3 extends over 13 amino acids. Trimming cost V 0 bases and J 5 bases, with 5 bases left between them. The CDR3 coding sequence is TGTGCCAGCAGCCAAGATCGCGACAATGAGCAGTTCTTC. Residues: CASSQDRDNEQFF.

Only one count was recorded for this clone. The V call is TRBV6-5, the J call TRBJ2-7; 9 bases agree with TRBD1. From germline, CDR1 is MNHEY and CDR2 SVGAGI. V lost 5 bases to trimming and J lost 2 bases; unmatched junction nucleotides: 4. This CDR3 region has 14 residues. The chain's CDR3 is CASSLDRGTYEQYF. The CDR3 coding sequence is TGTGCCAGCAGTCTGGACAGGGGTACCTACGAGCAGTACTTC.

V usage is TRBV30 and J usage is TRBJ1-6, with TRBD1 matching 10 bases. This CDR3 is built from 15 residues. CDR1 and CDR2 from the germline V gene are GTSNPN and SVGIG (reference sequence). The V segment lost 0 bases and the J segment 10 bases; nucleotides outside the gene matches: 6. The CDR3 DNA follows: TGTGCCTGGAGTGTACCGGACAGGGGGTGGTCACCCCTCCACTTT. Its protein is CAWSVPDRGWSPLHF.